The 4 T cell receptor beta chains presented below share a single source sample, sequenced in a study of T cell responses to AZD1222 COVID-19 vaccine. Clones were read by immunoSEQ multiplex PCR, and TCRdb kept only the in-frame ones, dropping some. Here the sample spans about 150,000 clones, approximately 91% being singletons. The specimen was peripheral blood, collected 28 days after the second AZD1222 dose. The receptors stem from an adult who received the AZD1222 COVID-19 vaccine.

This clone was recorded once. The chain couples TRBV5-5 to TRBJ1-1; 8 bases match TRBD1. Trimming took 4 bases from V and 4 from J; bases not matched to a gene: 6. The CDR3 runs 14 residues. Germline V gives CDR1 SGHKS, CDR2 YYEKEE (reference sequence). The CDR3 sequence: CASSKGQVGTEAFF. The CDR3 DNA sequence: TGTGCCAGCAGCAAGGGACAGGTAGGCACTGAAGCTTTCTTT.

The rearrangement links TRBV19 to TRBJ1-4; 8 bases are shared with TRBD1. This CDR3 has 16 residues. Trimming took 3 bases from V and 2 from J; bases not matched to a gene: 5. The V gene's germline CDR1 is LNHDA and CDR2 SQIVND (reference sequence). The CDR3 sequence is CASSMPGGVTNEKLFF. CDR3 bases: TGTGCCAGTAGTATGCCAGGGGGCGTTACTAATGAAAAACTGTTTTTT. Variable domain in full (rest from reference TRBV19 and TRBJ1-4): DGGITQSPKYLFRKEGQNVTLSCEQNLNHDAMYWYRQDPGQGLRLIYYSQIVNDFQKGDIAEGYSVSREKKESFPLTVTSAQKNPTAFYLCASSMPGGVTNEKLFFGSGTQLSVL.

The rearrangement links TRBV5-6 to TRBJ2-7, with 9 nucleotides matching TRBD2. The V gene end was trimmed by 1 base and the J gene end by 4 bases; junction bases not matched to a gene: 6. This CDR3 contains 15 residues. Germline CDR1 is SGHDT and CDR2 is YYEEEE. This CDR3 reads CASSLRLAVEYEQYF. The CDR3 coding sequence is TGTGCCAGCAGCTTGCGACTAGCGGTAGAATACGAGCAGTACTTC.

This chain links TRBV5-1 with TRBJ1-1; 10 positions match TRBD1. The CDR3 contains 13 residues. Germline CDR1 reads SGHRS; CDR2 reads YFSETQ. The V segment lost 7 bases and the J segment 5 bases; nucleotides outside the gene matches: 5. CDR3 region: CASGGQGRTEAFF. CDR3 bases: TGCGCCAGCGGGGGACAGGGGCGAACTGAAGCTTTCTTT. Full variable domain (outside the CDR3, taken from reference TRBV5-1 and TRBJ1-1): KAGVTQTPRYLIKTRGQQVTLSCSPISGHRSVSWYQQTPGQGLQFLFEYFSETQRNKGNFPGRFSGRQFSNSRSEMNVSTLELGDSALYLCASGGQGRTEAFFGQGTRLTVV.